The T cell receptor (beta chain) described here comes from a study of immune cell composition in non-small cell lung cancer. Study observations and caveats: In adenocarcinoma, maximal tumour-associated clone frequency tracked TIL tumour reactivity.

This CDR3 comprises 21 residues. V trimming: 3 bases; J trimming: 4 bases; junction bases outside the gene matches: 17. The germline gives CDR1 MGHRA, CDR2 YSYEKL. A note on this clone: The antigen remains undetermined.

The normal lung sample lay at least 3 cm, and maximally far, from the tumour. Method: immunoSEQ multiplex PCR; TCRdb's copy keeps in-frame clones and lacks some. This table holds 15,000 to 20,000 clones, about three quarters found once. This sample also belongs to another study, concerning CD4 T cells in lung cancer. Per that study: Aged 60 to 69, patients had adenocarcinoma or squamous cell carcinoma. Some patients had received nivolumab or pembrolizumab before giving blood.

Sequenced sample: non-adjacent lung tissue. The receptor was isolated from a human donor with non-small cell lung cancer. This chain connects TRBV4-1 to TRBJ2-1; 14 bases agree with TRBD2. The CDR3 nucleotides read TGCGCCAGCAGCCATCTTGGACTAGCGGGGGGACCTATTGGGGATTACAATGAGCAGTTCTTC. Protein product: CASSHLGLAGGPIGDYNEQFF.